Below are 7 T cell receptor beta chains sequenced from a single sample in a study of T cell responses to AZD1222 COVID-19 vaccine. Some clones are missing from TCRdb's copy, which holds only in-frame ones; the method was immunoSEQ multiplex PCR. The data hold 130,000 or so clones, with less than 90% observed a single time. Sequencing was performed on peripheral blood, taken on day 0 of AZD1222 vaccination. Every receptor here comes from an adult in good health.

V is TRBV14 and J is TRBJ2-1, with 12 nucleotides matching TRBD2. The CDR3 has 15 amino acids. Per germline, CDR1 SGHDN and CDR2 FVKESK. V was clipped by 4 bases and J by 12 bases; unmatched bases: 10. The CDR3 DNA is TGTGCCAGCAGCCCACTAGCGGGAGGCCCCCGTGGGCAGTTCTTC. This translates into CASSPLAGGPRGQFF.

This clone appeared a single time. The chain joins TRBV4-3 to TRBJ1-2, with 9 bases fitting TRBD1. V dropped 4 bases and J dropped 5; count of bases not matched to a gene: 11. The CDR3 loop spans 16 amino acids. Germline-derived CDR1 and CDR2 are LGHNA and YSLEER. CDR3 nucleotide sequence: TGCGCCAGCAGCCTCAACAAGTGGACAGGGGAGTATGGCTACACCTTC. Translated: CASSLNKWTGEYGYTF.

This chain's CDR3 is CASSPLELLAGGGTDTQYF. The CDR3 DNA is TGTGCCAGCAGCCCCCTTGAACTTCTAGCGGGGGGGGGCACAGATACGCAGTATTTT. The rearrangement joins TRBV7-3 to TRBJ2-3; 12 bases map to TRBD2. CDR1 is SGHTA and CDR2 is FQGTGA in the germline V gene. J lost 1 base, V lost 5 bases, and 13 bases had no gene match. This CDR3 contains 19 residues.

Of note for this clone: A read error may account for a junction end that differs from germline. The rearrangement links TRBV5-6 to TRBJ2-6, with TRBD1 as a possible D gene (5 bases). CDR1 SGHDT and CDR2 YYEEEE come from the germline V gene. The CDR3 covers 17 residues. CDR3 sequence: CASCLGWGPSGANVLTF. For the CDR3, the DNA is TGTGCCAGCTGCTTGGGTTGGGGCCCCTCTGGGGCCAACGTCCTGACTTTC.

V is TRBV20-1 and J is TRBJ1-2, with a weak D call TRBD1 (5 bases). CDR1 is DFQATT and CDR2 is SNEGSKA in the germline V gene (reference sequence). The CDR3 covers 11 residues. V was trimmed by 7 bases and J by 1 base, leaving 7 bases between them. In DNA, the CDR3 is TGCAGTGTAGGGGTTAACTATGGCTACACCTTC. Encoded protein: CSVGVNYGYTF.

This clone was seen a single time. The V call is TRBV28, the J call TRBJ1-3, with D maybe TRBD1 (5 bases). CDR1 and CDR2 from the germline V gene are MDHEN and SYDVKM. V lost 4 bases, J lost 0 bases, and 13 bases lay in between. This CDR3 spans 16 amino acids. CDR3 bases: TGTGCCAGCAGTTCCCCGGGGGGGACCTCTGGAAACACCATATATTTT. Encoded protein: CASSSPGGTSGNTIYF.

The chain links TRBV10-3 to TRBJ2-1; 11 bases are a match to TRBD1. The CDR3 runs to 17 residues. Unmatched junction bases numbered 6, after V lost 4 bases and J lost 1 base. Germline lookup yields CDR1 ENHRY and CDR2 SYGVKD. CDR3 sequence (DNA): TGTGCCATCAGTGGATCCGGGACAGGGGGTTCCTACAATGAGCAGTTCTTC. Amino acid sequence: CAISGSGTGGSYNEQFF.